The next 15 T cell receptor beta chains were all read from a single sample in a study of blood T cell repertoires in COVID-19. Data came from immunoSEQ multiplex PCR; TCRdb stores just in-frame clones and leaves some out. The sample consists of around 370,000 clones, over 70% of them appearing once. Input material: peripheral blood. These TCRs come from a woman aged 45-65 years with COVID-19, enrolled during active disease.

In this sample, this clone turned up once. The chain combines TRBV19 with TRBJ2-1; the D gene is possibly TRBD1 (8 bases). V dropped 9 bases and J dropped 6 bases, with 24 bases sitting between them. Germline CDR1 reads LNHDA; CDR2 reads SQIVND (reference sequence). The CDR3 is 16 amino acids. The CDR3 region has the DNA TGTGCCAGCGAAGTGGGGGGGACAGGAAGGGGCAATGAGCAGTTCTTC. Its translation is CASEVGGTGRGNEQFF.

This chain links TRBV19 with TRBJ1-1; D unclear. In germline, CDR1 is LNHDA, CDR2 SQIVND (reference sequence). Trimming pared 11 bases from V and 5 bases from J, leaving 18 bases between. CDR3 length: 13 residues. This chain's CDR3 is CASSGIPWTEAFF. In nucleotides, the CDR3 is TGTGCCTCCAGCGGGATCCCTTGGACTGAAGCTTTCTTT.

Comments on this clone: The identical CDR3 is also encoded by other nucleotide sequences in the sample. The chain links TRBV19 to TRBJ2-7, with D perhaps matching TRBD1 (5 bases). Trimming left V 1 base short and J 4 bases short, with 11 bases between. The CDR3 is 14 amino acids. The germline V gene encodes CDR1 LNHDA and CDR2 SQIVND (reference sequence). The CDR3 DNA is TGTGCCAGTAGTATAGGTCAAGGGGCGTACGAGCAGTACTTC. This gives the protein CASSIGQGAYEQYF.

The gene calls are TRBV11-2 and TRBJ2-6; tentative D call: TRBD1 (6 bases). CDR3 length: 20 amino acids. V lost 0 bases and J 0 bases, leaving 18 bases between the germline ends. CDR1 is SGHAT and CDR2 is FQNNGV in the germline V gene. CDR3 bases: TGTGCCAGCAGCTTAGATCCATTGGACAGAAGAGCCTCTGGGGCCAACGTCCTGACTTTC. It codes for CASSLDPLDRRASGANVLTF.

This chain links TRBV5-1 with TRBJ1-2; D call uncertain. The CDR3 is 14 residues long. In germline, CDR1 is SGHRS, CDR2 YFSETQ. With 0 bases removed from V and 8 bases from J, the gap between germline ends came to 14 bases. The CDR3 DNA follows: TGCGCCAGCAGCTTGGAGGCGCCCTCGGGGGGCTACACCTTC. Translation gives CASSLEAPSGGYTF.

The CDR3 DNA sequence: TGTGCCAGCTCAAAGACTAGCGGGAGTTTCTATGAGCAGTTCTTC. As protein: CASSKTSGSFYEQFF. J is TRBJ2-1 and V is TRBV18; 12 nucleotides line up with TRBD2. The germline V gene encodes CDR1 KGHSH and CDR2 LQKENI. With 5 bases clipped from V and 8 bases from J, the junction kept 7 bases outside the gene matches. CDR3 length: 15 residues.

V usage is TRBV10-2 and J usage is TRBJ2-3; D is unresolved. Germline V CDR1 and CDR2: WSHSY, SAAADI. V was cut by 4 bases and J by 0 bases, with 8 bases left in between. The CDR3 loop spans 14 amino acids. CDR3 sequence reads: CASSASPSTDTQYF. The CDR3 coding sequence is TGCGCCAGCAGTGCCTCTCCTAGCACAGATACGCAGTATTTT.

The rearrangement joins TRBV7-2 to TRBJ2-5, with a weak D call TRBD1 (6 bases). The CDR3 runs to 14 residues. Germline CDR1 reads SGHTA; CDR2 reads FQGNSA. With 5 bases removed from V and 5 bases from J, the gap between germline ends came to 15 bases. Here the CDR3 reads CASSQSWGQETQYF. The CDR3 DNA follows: TGTGCCAGCAGCCAATCATGGGGGCAGGAGACCCAGTACTTC.

The chain's CDR3 is CASSLDSSSYNEQFF. The CDR3, as DNA: TGTGCCAGCAGCTTAGATTCGAGCTCCTACAATGAGCAGTTCTTC. The rearrangement uses TRBV7-6 and TRBJ2-1; the D is unclear. This CDR3 comprises 15 residues. V dropped 1 base and J dropped 0 bases, with 7 bases sitting between them. Germline assignment: CDR1 SGHVS and CDR2 FNYEAQ.

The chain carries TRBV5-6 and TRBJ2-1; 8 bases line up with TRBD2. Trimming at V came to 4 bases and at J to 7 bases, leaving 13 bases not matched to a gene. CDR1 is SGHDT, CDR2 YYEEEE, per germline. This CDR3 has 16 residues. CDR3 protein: CASSLLGAGDGNEQFF. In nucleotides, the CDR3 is TGTGCCAGCAGCCTTCTGGGAGCGGGAGATGGGAATGAGCAGTTCTTC.

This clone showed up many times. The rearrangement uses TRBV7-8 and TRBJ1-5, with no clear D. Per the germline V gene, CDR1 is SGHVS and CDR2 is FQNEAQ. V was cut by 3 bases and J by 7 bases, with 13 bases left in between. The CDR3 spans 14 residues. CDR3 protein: CASSFSGSGQPQHF. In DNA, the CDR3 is TGTGCCAGCAGCTTTTCGGGCTCGGGGCAGCCCCAGCATTTT.

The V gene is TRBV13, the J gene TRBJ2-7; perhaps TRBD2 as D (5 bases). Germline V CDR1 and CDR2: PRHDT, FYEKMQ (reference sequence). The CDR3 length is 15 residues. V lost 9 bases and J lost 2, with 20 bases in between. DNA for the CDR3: TGTGCCAGTCGGACCTTCGCGGGCTCAACCTACGAGCAGTACTTC. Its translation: CASRTFAGSTYEQYF.

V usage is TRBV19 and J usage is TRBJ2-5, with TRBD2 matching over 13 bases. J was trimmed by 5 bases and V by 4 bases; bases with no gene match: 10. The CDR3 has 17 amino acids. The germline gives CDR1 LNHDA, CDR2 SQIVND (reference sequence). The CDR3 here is CASSKGLAGPGGETQYF. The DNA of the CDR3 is TGTGCCAGTAGTAAGGGACTAGCGGGACCGGGCGGTGAGACCCAGTACTTC.

CDR3 DNA: TGTGCCAGCAGCCTCGTGGGGGGGCCTTTCGCTAATCAGCCCCAGCATTTT. Protein sequence: CASSLVGGPFANQPQHF. This chain links TRBV27 with TRBJ1-5; possibly TRBD1 for D (6 bases). The CDR3 has 17 residues. Germline V CDR1 and CDR2: MNHEY, SMNVEV (reference sequence). V lost 6 bases to trimming and J lost 4 bases, with 22 bases between them.

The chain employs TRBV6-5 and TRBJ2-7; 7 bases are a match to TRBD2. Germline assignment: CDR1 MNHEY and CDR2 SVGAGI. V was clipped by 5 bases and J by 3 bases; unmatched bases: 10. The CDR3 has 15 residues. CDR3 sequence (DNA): TGTGCCAGCAGTCCCAGCAGGCGGGGGTACTACGAGCAGTACTTC. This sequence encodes CASSPSRRGYYEQYF.